This TCR beta chain was captured in a study of T cells in Graves' hyperthyroidism and ophthalmopathy. Study at large: Upon initial diagnosis and before any treatment, peripheral blood was collected.

Trimming left V 2 bases short and J 2 bases short, with 10 bases between. In germline, CDR1 is MDHEN, CDR2 SYDVKM. The length of the CDR3 is 15 residues. This clonotype was observed a handful of times. The antigen remains unidentified. Findings and limits, study-wide: In validation, the model predicted ophthalmopathy. These predictions came a median roughly seven months before onset.

TCR beta CDR3 sequences were amplified from RNA transcripts. Primed by the HTBI set, a first-round RT-PCR was run on the TCR CDR3. MiXCR, applied by TCRdb to the multiplex PCR reads, yields one record per CDR3 protein. Of about 640,000 distinct CDR3 sequences listed, more than 20% are singletons. This clonotype originated in a man younger than 45 with Graves' ophthalmopathy. This chain links TRBV28 with TRBJ1-5; D perhaps matches TRBD1 (6 bases). Sequencing was carried out using blood. CDR3 sequence (DNA): TGTGCCAGCAGTTTAAGGGGGTTAGGCAATCAGCCCCAGCATTTT. This gives the protein CASSLRGLGNQPQHF.